The 8 T cell receptor beta chains given below trace back to one sample, sequenced in a study of OX40 agonist ivuxolimab in advanced cancers. Clones were read by immunoSEQ multiplex PCR, and TCRdb kept only the in-frame ones, dropping some. The data hold about 65,000 clones, with around 87% observed a single time. The sequences come from CD4+ or CD8+ T cells sorted from blood, collected in a trial of the OX40 agonist ivuxolimab. These receptors originate from an adult with an advanced solid tumor such as melanoma, head and neck, liver or kidney cancer.

The genes are TRBV19 and TRBJ2-7; D is unclear. The V gene lost 4 bases and the J gene lost 0 bases, with 4 bases spanning the gap. Germline V lookup: CDR1 LNHDA, CDR2 SQIVND (reference sequence). CDR3 length: 12 amino acids. CDR3: CASSTHSYEQYF. CDR3 coding DNA: TGTGCCAGTAGTACCCACTCCTACGAGCAGTACTTC.

The chain has TRBV6-1 and TRBJ2-7, with D perhaps matching TRBD1 (6 bases). This CDR3 has 12 residues. The V gene lost 8 bases and the J gene lost 9 bases, with 17 bases spanning the gap. Germline V gene sequence: CDR1 MNHNS, CDR2 SASEGT. CDR3 nucleotides: TGTGCCAGCGGAAGTGGGGGCGGCGTGCAGTACTTC. Encoded protein: CASGSGGGVQYF.

The chain combines TRBV7-2 with TRBJ2-5, with TRBD2 matching over 13 bases. The CDR3 is made up of 16 amino acids. The ends lost 3 bases at V and 4 bases at J; junction bases unmatched: 5. Germline V gene data show CDR1 as SGHTA and CDR2 as FQGNSA. The CDR3 DNA sequence: TGTGCCAGCAGCTTCGGACTAGCGGGGGTAGGAGAGACCCAGTACTTC. Its translation: CASSFGLAGVGETQYF.

The gene calls are TRBV7-2 and TRBJ2-5; 9 bases align to TRBD2. V dropped 0 bases and J dropped 5; count of bases not matched to a gene: 10. CDR3 size: 17 residues. Per the germline V gene, CDR1 is SGHTA and CDR2 is FQGNSA. The CDR3 protein is CASSLALAGQPWETQYF. In nucleotides, the CDR3 is TGTGCCAGCAGCTTAGCACTAGCGGGTCAACCCTGGGAGACCCAGTACTTC.

The genes are TRBV7-8 and TRBJ2-1; D is undetermined. The CDR3 sequence is 15 residues long. Trimming took off 5 bases at V and 4 bases at J, with 15 bases between the two ends. CDR1 and CDR2 (germline): SGHVS, FQNEAQ. CDR3 DNA: TGTGCCAGCAGCCCCCTCCTAGGGAAATACAATGAGCAGTTCTTC. This translates into CASSPLLGKYNEQFF. Full variable domain (rest looked up from reference TRBV7-8 and TRBJ2-1): GAGVSQSPRYKVAKRGQDVALRCDPISGHVSLFWYQQALGQGPEFLTYFQNEAQLDKSGLPSDRFFAERPEGSVSTLKIQRTQQEDSAVYLCASSPLLGKYNEQFFGPGTRLTVL.

The V and J genes are TRBV9 and TRBJ2-7, with D unresolved. The CDR3 runs to 12 residues. The germline V and J ends were trimmed by 1 base and 3 bases, with 5 bases remaining between them. Looked up from germline, CDR1 is SGDLS and CDR2 is YYNGEE. The CDR3: CASSVTDYEQYF. The CDR3 DNA reads TGTGCCAGCAGCGTAACAGACTACGAGCAGTACTTC.

V gene TRBV6-5 combines with J gene TRBJ1-6, with D perhaps matching TRBD1 (5 bases). Germline-derived CDR1 and CDR2 are MNHEY and SVGAGI. CDR3 length equals 14 residues. V was pared by 2 bases and J by 6 bases, with 8 bases between. CDR3 in DNA: TGTGCCAGCAGTTACAAGCAGGGTAATTCACCCCTCCACTTT. Protein: CASSYKQGNSPLHF.

This clone was counted only a few times. The CDR3 reads CASSYSRYSNQPQHF. CDR3 DNA sequence: TGTGCCAGCAGTTACTCCCGCTATAGCAATCAGCCCCAGCATTTT. This chain connects TRBV6-6 to TRBJ1-5; D gene unclear. The V gene lost 0 bases and the J gene lost 0 bases, with 6 bases spanning the gap. The CDR3 is made up of 15 amino acids. The germline CDR1 and CDR2 sequences are MNHNY and SVGAGI (reference sequence).